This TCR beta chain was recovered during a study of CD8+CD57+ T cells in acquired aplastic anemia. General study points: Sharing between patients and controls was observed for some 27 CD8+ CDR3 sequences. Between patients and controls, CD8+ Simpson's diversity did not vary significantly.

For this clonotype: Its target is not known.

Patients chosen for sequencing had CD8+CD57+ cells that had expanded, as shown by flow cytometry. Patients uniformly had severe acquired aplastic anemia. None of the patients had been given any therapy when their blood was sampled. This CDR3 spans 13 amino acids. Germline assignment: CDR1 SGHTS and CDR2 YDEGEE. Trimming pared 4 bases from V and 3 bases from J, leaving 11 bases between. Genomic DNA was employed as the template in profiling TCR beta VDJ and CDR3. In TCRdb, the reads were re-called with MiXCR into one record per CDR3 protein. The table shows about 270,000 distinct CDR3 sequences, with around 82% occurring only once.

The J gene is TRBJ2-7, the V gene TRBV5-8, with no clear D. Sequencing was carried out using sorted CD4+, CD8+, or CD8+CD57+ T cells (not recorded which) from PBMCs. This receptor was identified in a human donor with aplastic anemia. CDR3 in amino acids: CASSLTTGYEQYV. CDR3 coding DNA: TGTGCCAGCAGCCTTACGACTGGCTACGAGCAGTACGTC.